The present TCR beta chain was sequenced within a study of T cell repertoires in cytomegalovirus infection (dated by TCRdb to about 2019). Turning to the overall study: Donor HLA type was relevant to the analysis, as public TCR beta signatures indicated carriage of CMV infection together with the matching HLA type.

This clonotype has just a few counts. Its antigen is unknown. No base quality information exists; no much larger clone differs at one position. General conclusions and limits of the study: The ex vivo response was dominated by HLA-C-restricted CMV-specific TCR beta clonotypes, and the single most frequent clonotype in two of eight donors was supplied by these HLA-C-restricted clonotypes. Cumulative frequency of public TCR beta family members discriminated carriers of CMV infection plus the relevant HLA type in this cohort and an independent approximately 340-donor cohort.

Trimming takes 4 bases from V and 1 base from J, and the germline ends sit 19 bases apart. The CDR3 sequence holds 17 residues, the cysteine and phenylalanine included. Kept here is only the CDR3 DNA, which spans 51 bases and is read in frame from base 1. For sequencing, an Illumina HiSeq 1500 was employed. TCRdb reran the public reads through fastp at Q25 and MiXCR, keeping productive beta chains. Each CDR3 protein gets just one entry, which takes the most common genes and DNA from the rows behind it. This sample lists 150,000 to 200,000 distinct CDR3 sequences; 28% were detected once. The ten most abundant clones make up under 35% of the sample.

This TCR was recovered from a human donor in good health (CMV status not recorded). Some clones in this sample may be carry-over from other donors' samples. The sequenced sample consisted of PBMCs. This chain is built from TRBV12-3 or TRBV12-4 and TRBJ1-1; the D segment could be TRBD1, given 5 matching bases. The CDR3 protein is CASSSPAVGRGNTEAFF. The nucleotide sequence reads as follows: TGTGCCAGCAGTTCCCCCGCGGTGGGGCGGGGGAACACTGAAGCTTTCTTT.